The 15 T cell receptor beta chains listed next were all sequenced from one sample in a study of blood T cell repertoires in COVID-19. The method was immunoSEQ multiplex PCR; TCRdb's version includes in-frame clones alone and lacks a portion of them. In the table there are 88,000 or so clones, roughly 77% of which are singletons. The material sequenced was peripheral blood. All receptors derive from a human donor in a cohort sampled during active COVID-19.

The chain has TRBV7-3 and TRBJ2-1; 9 nucleotides match TRBD2. CDR1 SGHTA and CDR2 FQGTGA come from the germline V gene. V was clipped by 5 bases and J by 0 bases; unmatched bases: 5. The CDR3 is 16 amino acids. The CDR3 protein is CASSPTSGHSYNEQFF. CDR3 nucleotides: TGTGCCAGCAGCCCGACTAGCGGTCACTCCTACAATGAGCAGTTCTTC.

The chain recombines TRBV14 with TRBJ2-7; a possible D gene is TRBD2 (5 bases). Germline values: CDR1 SGHDN, CDR2 FVKESK. The length of the CDR3 is 14 residues. Trimming took 4 bases from V and 1 from J, leaving 11 bases between them. The CDR3: CASSRAGGSYEQYF. CDR3 nucleotides: TGTGCCAGCAGCCGGGCGGGCGGATCCTACGAGCAGTACTTC.

The chain recombines TRBV28 with TRBJ2-7, with TRBD1 matching over 8 bases. Per the germline V gene, CDR1 is MDHEN and CDR2 is SYDVKM. J gave up 2 bases and V 4 bases, and 4 bases lay outside the gene matches. The CDR3 runs to 14 residues. CDR3 nucleotide sequence: TGTGCCAGCAGTTCGGGACAGGCAGCCTACGAGCAGTACTTC. This gives the protein CASSSGQAAYEQYF.

In this sample, this clone turned up once. This chain links TRBV11-2 with TRBJ2-3, with 8 bases lining up with TRBD2. Germline CDR1 SGHAT, CDR2 FQNNGV. V was clipped by 4 bases and J by 3 bases; unmatched bases: 12. The CDR3 has 17 amino acids. This chain's CDR3 is CASSSRPTGGGTDTQYF. The CDR3 DNA reads as TGTGCCAGCAGCTCCCGCCCAACGGGGGGGGGTACAGATACGCAGTATTTT.

This chain joins TRBV11-2 and TRBJ1-2; 9 nucleotides agree with TRBD1. CDR1 SGHAT and CDR2 FQNNGV come from the germline V gene. With 2 bases clipped from V and 7 bases from J, the junction kept 14 bases outside the gene matches. The CDR3 covers 17 residues. CDR3 DNA sequence: TGTGCCAGCAGCTTAAGGGCTCCGGGACAGGGTTCAGGTGGCTACACCTTC. Its protein is CASSLRAPGQGSGGYTF.

The table lists this clone with a count of one. The chain carries TRBV10-3 and TRBJ2-5, with D tentatively TRBD1 (5 bases). This CDR3 is built from 13 residues. The germline V and J ends were trimmed by 2 bases and 1 base, with 5 bases remaining between them. The V gene's germline CDR1 is ENHRY and CDR2 SYGVKD. The CDR3 DNA sequence: TGTGCCATCAGTGAGGGGGCCCAAGAGACCCAGTACTTC. Its protein is CAISEGAQETQYF.

The V and J genes are TRBV29-1 and TRBJ2-1; 9 nucleotides match TRBD2. The germline CDR1 and CDR2 sequences are SQVTM and ANQGSEA. This CDR3 comprises 14 residues. The ends lost 7 bases at V and 7 bases at J; junction bases unmatched: 11. This chain's CDR3 is CSARGGRAGNEQFF. The CDR3 nucleotides read TGCAGCGCCCGCGGCGGGAGGGCCGGTAATGAGCAGTTCTTC.

The chain is built from TRBV3-1 (or the pseudogene TRBV3-2) and TRBJ1-4; the match to TRBD1 covers 7 bases. CDR1 is LGHDT, CDR2 YNNKEL, per germline (reference sequence). V gave up 3 bases and J gave up 6 bases; unmatched junction bases: 7. This CDR3 is built from 15 residues. The DNA of the CDR3 is TGTGCCAGCAGCCATATTGGGACAGACGATGAAAAACTGTTTTTT. This sequence encodes CASSHIGTDDEKLFF.

V is TRBV3-1 (or the pseudogene TRBV3-2) and J is TRBJ2-7, with D uncertain. Germline assignment: CDR1 LGHDT and CDR2 YNNKEL (reference sequence). V lost 1 base, J lost 5 bases, and 12 bases lay in between. The CDR3 spans 14 residues. The CDR3 DNA is TGTGCCAGCAGCCAAGGGTTAGAGATGAACGAGCAGTACTTC. Protein product: CASSQGLEMNEQYF.

The J gene is TRBJ2-7, the V gene TRBV5-4; 9 nucleotides line up with TRBD1. The CDR3 is 15 residues long. Trimming removed 2 bases from V and 4 bases from J; junction bases left unmatched: 7. Germline V gene sequence: CDR1 SGHNT, CDR2 YYREEE (reference sequence). The CDR3 nucleotides read TGTGCCAGCAGCTTCGAGGGACAGGGTTTGTACGAGCAGTACTTC. Protein sequence: CASSFEGQGLYEQYF.

V gene TRBV6-5 combines with J gene TRBJ2-1; D may be TRBD1 (6 bases). This CDR3 has 14 amino acids. Trimming shortened V by 1 base and J by 5 bases, and 9 bases separated the two germline ends. CDR1 and CDR2 from the germline V gene are MNHEY and SVGAGI. The CDR3 DNA is TGTGCCAGCAGTTACTACAGGGAAAACAATGAGCAGTTCTTC. The encoded protein is CASSYYRENNEQFF.

The chain combines TRBV28 with TRBJ1-2; TRBD1 aligns across 7 bases. The junction had 4 bases not matched to a gene; V was cut back by 6 bases and J by 3 bases. CDR1 is MDHEN, CDR2 SYDVKM, per germline. The CDR3 loop spans 13 amino acids. The CDR3 region has the DNA TGTGCCAGCAGGAGGGACAGCTACTATGGCTACACCTTC. It codes for CASRRDSYYGYTF.

The chain has TRBV9 and TRBJ2-7; 7 bases match TRBD1. This CDR3 contains 16 residues. The trim removed 0 bases at V and 4 bases at J, leaving 10 bases unmatched. Germline loops: CDR1 SGDLS, CDR2 YYNGEE. The CDR3 DNA reads as TGTGCCAGCAGCGTAGAAGAAGGGGGCATGGGGTACGAGCAGTACTTC. It yields the protein CASSVEEGGMGYEQYF.

This clone turned up a few times. The gene calls are TRBV5-1 and TRBJ1-2; D may be TRBD1 (6 bases). The germline V and J ends were trimmed by 6 bases and 4 bases, with 19 bases remaining between them. Germline CDR1 SGHRS, CDR2 YFSETQ. This CDR3 contains 15 residues. The CDR3 coding sequence is TGCGCCAGCACCCGGGGGGGGCGACAGACCTATGGCTACACCTTC. Protein: CASTRGGRQTYGYTF.

The chain uses TRBV28 and TRBJ1-1, with 8 bases that match TRBD1. There are 15 residues in the CDR3. After removal of 3 bases from V and 1 base from J, the junction contained 4 bases not matched to a gene. The germline CDR1 and CDR2 sequences are MDHEN and SYDVKM. CDR3 DNA: TGTGCCAGCAGTTTGATAGGGACAGGGAACACTGAAGCTTTCTTT. As protein: CASSLIGTGNTEAFF.